Listed here are 13 T cell receptor beta chains from one sample, sequenced in a study of T cell responses to AZD1222 COVID-19 vaccine. Data came from immunoSEQ multiplex PCR; TCRdb stores just in-frame clones and leaves some out. The data show about 150,000 clones, with about 90% seen just once and 1.9% held by the top ten. The sample was peripheral blood, taken on day 0 of AZD1222 vaccination. These TCRs come from an adult in good health.

The chain is built from TRBV4-2 and TRBJ1-2, with D possibly TRBD1 on 5 matching bases. The length of the CDR3 is 13 residues. Germline loops: CDR1 LGHNA, CDR2 YNFKEQ. Between the trimmed V and J ends, which lost 5 bases and 0 bases, there was a span of 7 bases. The CDR3 region is CASSETANYGYTF. Written as DNA, the CDR3 is TGTGCCAGCAGCGAGACAGCTAACTATGGCTACACCTTC.

The chain joins TRBV4-3 to TRBJ1-1; 7 bases line up with TRBD1. Germline loops: CDR1 LGHNA, CDR2 YSLEER. J was trimmed by 1 base and V by 4 bases; bases with no gene match: 9. The CDR3 covers 16 residues. The CDR3 loop is CASSPSPGQWNTEAFF. The CDR3 coding sequence is TGCGCCAGCAGCCCTTCCCCGGGACAGTGGAACACTGAAGCTTTCTTT.

In its sample, this clone was seen once. The J gene is TRBJ2-7, the V gene TRBV15, with 12 bases lining up with TRBD1. Germline values: CDR1 LNHNV, CDR2 YYDKDF (reference sequence). J gave up 7 bases and V 2 bases, and 3 bases lay outside the gene matches. There are 14 residues in the CDR3. The CDR3 sequence: CATSRRDRGQEQYF. In nucleotides, the CDR3 is TGTGCCACCAGCAGACGGGACAGGGGGCAAGAGCAGTACTTC.

V is TRBV6-6 and J is TRBJ1-2, with D possibly TRBD1 on 5 matching bases. CDR1 is MNHNY, CDR2 SVGAGI, per germline (reference sequence). This CDR3 region has 13 residues. V lost 6 bases to trimming and J lost 4 bases, with 12 bases between them. Here the CDR3 DNA reads TGTGCCAGCAGCGGGACGGAACTCTATGGCTACACCTTC. Protein: CASSGTELYGYTF.

The chain joins TRBV6-1 to TRBJ2-2; D perhaps matches TRBD1 (6 bases). CDR1 is MNHNS, CDR2 SASEGT, per germline. The ends were cut back, 2 bases at V and 5 bases at J, with 12 bases in the middle. CDR3 length: 15 amino acids. The CDR3 protein is CASSEQGSGTGELFF. For the CDR3, the DNA is TGTGCCAGCAGTGAACAGGGGAGTGGGACCGGGGAGCTGTTTTTT.

V gene TRBV19 combines with J gene TRBJ1-5; tentative D call: TRBD1 (6 bases). The CDR3 has 14 amino acids. Germline CDR1 and CDR2: LNHDA and SQIVND (reference sequence). Trimming removed 2 bases at V and 7 bases at J, with 12 bases between. The CDR3 nucleotides are TGTGCCAGTAGTATACGAGGGGGTCCCCAGCCCCAGCATTTT. The encoded protein is CASSIRGGPQPQHF.

V usage is TRBV24-1 and J usage is TRBJ1-5; D is ambiguous. The CDR3 consists of 12 residues. Trimming removed 6 bases at V and 9 bases at J, with 11 bases between. CDR1 KGHDR and CDR2 SFDVKD come from the germline V gene. The CDR3 loop reads CATSLEGWPQHF. For the CDR3, the DNA is TGTGCCACCAGTTTAGAGGGATGGCCCCAGCATTTT.

The chain carries TRBV6-1 and TRBJ2-5, with 7 bases identical to TRBD2. The V gene's germline CDR1 is MNHNS and CDR2 SASEGT. Trimming took 2 bases from V and 5 from J; bases not matched to a gene: 11. The length of the CDR3 is 16 residues. The CDR3 loop is CASSETVGGFGETQYF. The CDR3 nucleotides read TGTGCCAGCAGTGAAACGGTGGGAGGGTTCGGGGAGACCCAGTACTTC.

V usage is TRBV5-1 and J usage is TRBJ1-4; D not resolved. Germline V lookup: CDR1 SGHRS, CDR2 YFSETQ. The germline V and J ends were trimmed by 6 bases and 6 bases, with 12 bases remaining between them. CDR3 size: 13 residues. Here the CDR3 reads CASNPLPDEKLFF. In DNA form, the CDR3 reads TGCGCCAGCAATCCCCTTCCAGATGAAAAACTGTTTTTT.

This clone was seen more than once but under ten times. The rearrangement links TRBV10-3 to TRBJ2-1; perhaps TRBD2 as D (7 bases). Trimming left V 6 bases short and J 12 bases short, with 27 bases between. CDR1 and CDR2 (germline): ENHRY, SYGVKD. The CDR3 sequence is 16 residues long. The CDR3 sequence is CAISPVGGGPGEGQFF. The CDR3 bases are TGTGCCATCAGCCCTGTTGGCGGGGGCCCGGGGGAGGGGCAGTTCTTC.

The CDR3 DNA reads as TGTGCCAGCAGTTCGGACAGGGGGATCACAGATACGCAGTATTTT. It codes for CASSSDRGITDTQYF. The chain uses TRBV27 and TRBJ2-3; TRBD1 matches 10 bases. This CDR3 region has 15 residues. Germline loops: CDR1 MNHEY, CDR2 SMNVEV (reference sequence). V was pared by 4 bases and J by 2 bases, with 3 bases of the junction left unmatched.

The CDR3 nucleotides are TGTGCCAGCAGTTATTCCAAGGGACGTTTAGCCCTCCACTTT. Residues: CASSYSKGRLALHF. The rearrangement links TRBV27 to TRBJ1-6, with a weak D call TRBD1 (5 bases). Germline-derived CDR1 and CDR2 are MNHEY and SMNVEV (reference sequence). CDR3 length: 14 residues. With 4 bases removed from V and 14 bases from J, the gap between germline ends came to 18 bases.

The chain joins TRBV30 to TRBJ1-2; a possible D gene is TRBD1 (6 bases). The V and J ends lost 4 bases and 4 bases respectively, with 19 bases between them. The CDR3 runs 15 residues. From germline, CDR1 is GTSNPN and CDR2 SVGIG (reference sequence). The CDR3: CAWNTKSRGVYGYTF. In DNA form, the CDR3 reads TGTGCCTGGAACACGAAGTCGAGGGGGGTCTATGGCTACACCTTC.